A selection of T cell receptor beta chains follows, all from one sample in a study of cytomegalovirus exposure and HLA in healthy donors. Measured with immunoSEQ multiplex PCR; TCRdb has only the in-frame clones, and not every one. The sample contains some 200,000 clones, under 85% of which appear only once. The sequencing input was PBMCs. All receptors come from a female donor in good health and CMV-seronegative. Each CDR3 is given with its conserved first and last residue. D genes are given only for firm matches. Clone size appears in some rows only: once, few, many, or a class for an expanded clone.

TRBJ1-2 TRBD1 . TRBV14 TGTGCCAGCAGGGCACCGGGACAGCCCTATGGCTACACCTTC CASRAPGQPYGYTF
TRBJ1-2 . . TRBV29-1 TGCAGCGTTGAAGATCTAGGTGGCTACACCTTC CSVEDLGGYTF
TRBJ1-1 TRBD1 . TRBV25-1 TGTGCCAGCAGTGAATTGGGACAGATGAACACTGAAGCTTTCTTT CASSELGQMNTEAFF
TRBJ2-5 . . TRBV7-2 TGTGCCAGCAGCGCGAACTATCCCCAAGAGACCCAGTACTTC CASSANYPQETQYF
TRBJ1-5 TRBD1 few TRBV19 TGTGCCAGTAGTATCGTGACAGGGGGACGTCAGCCCCAGCATTTT CASSIVTGGRQPQHF
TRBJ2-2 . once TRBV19 TGTGCCAGTCGGCCCGGGGGAACGGGCACCGGGGAGCTGTTTTTT CASRPGGTGTGELFF
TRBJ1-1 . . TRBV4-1 TGCGCCAGCAGCCAATCGGTAGGGAGGACTGAAGCTTTCTTT CASSQSVGRTEAFF
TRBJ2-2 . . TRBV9 TGTGCCAGCGGGGTGGGGGGGCGGTACACCGGGGAGCTGTTTTTT CASGVGGRYTGELFF
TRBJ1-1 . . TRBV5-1 TGCGCCAGCAGCTTGGCCCCCGGAGGGAACACTGAAGCTTTCTTT CASSLAPGGNTEAFF
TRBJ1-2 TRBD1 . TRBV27 TGTGCCAGCAGTTTAGACAGGGCGGGAGGCTACACCTTC CASSLDRAGGYTF
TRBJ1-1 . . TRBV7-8 TGTGCCAGCAGCTTAGCTATGGGCGTCACTGAAGCTTTCTTT CASSLAMGVTEAFF
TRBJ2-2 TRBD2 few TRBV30 TGTGCCTGGAGCAAACGACTAGCTGGTAACACCGGGGAGCTGTTTTTT CAWSKRLAGNTGELFF
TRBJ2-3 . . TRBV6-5 TGTGCCAGCAGTTACGCGGGACTCAGCACAGATACGCAGTATTTT CASSYAGLSTDTQYF
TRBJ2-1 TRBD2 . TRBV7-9 TGTGCCAGCAGCCGAGAAGGAGGACTAGCCAATGAGCAGTTCTTC CASSREGGLANEQFF
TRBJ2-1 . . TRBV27 TGTGCCAGCAGTATGAGCATAGGTAGCTTCTACAATGAGCAGTTCTTC CASSMSIGSFYNEQFF
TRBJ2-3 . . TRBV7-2 TGTGCCAGCAGCTTAGAATCCACTAGCTCCGCTACGCAGTATTTT CASSLESTSSATQYF
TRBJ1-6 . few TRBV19 TGTGCCAGTAGTATTCAGAATTCACCCCTCCACTTT CASSIQNSPLHF
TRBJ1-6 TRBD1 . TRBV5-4 TGTGCCAGCAGCTTGGGGACCGGGACAGGGTATTCACCCCTCCACTTT CASSLGTGTGYSPLHF
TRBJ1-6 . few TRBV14 TGTGCCAGCAGCCAAGAAATTCAGGGGAATTCACCCCTCCACTTT CASSQEIQGNSPLHF
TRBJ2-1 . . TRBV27 TGTGCCAGCAGTTTAGGTCAGTACAATGAGCAGTTCTTC CASSLGQYNEQFF
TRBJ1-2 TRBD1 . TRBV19 TGTGCCAGTAGTATAGAAGGGACAGGGGTGCGCGGCTACACCTTC CASSIEGTGVRGYTF
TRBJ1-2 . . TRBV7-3 TGTGCCAGCAGCTTAACGAGTCAGGGGAATGGCTACACCTTC CASSLTSQGNGYTF
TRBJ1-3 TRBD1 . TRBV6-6 TGTGCCAGCAGTTACTTCGGGACAGGGGCTGGAAACACCATATATTTT CASSYFGTGAGNTIYF
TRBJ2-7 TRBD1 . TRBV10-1 TGCGCCAGGACAGGGGGCGGGTACGAGCAGTACTTC CARTGGGYEQYF
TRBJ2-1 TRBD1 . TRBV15 TGTGCCACCAGCGCGACAGGGGCCTACAATGAGCAGTTCTTC CATSATGAYNEQFF
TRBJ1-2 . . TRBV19 TGTGCCAGTAGTATAGACGACAGTTTATCGTATGGCTACACCTTC CASSIDDSLSYGYTF
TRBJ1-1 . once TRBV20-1 TGCAGTGCTCTAGACAGGTTTGCTTTCTTT CSALDRFAFF
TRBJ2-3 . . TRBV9 TGTGCCAGCAGCGGCGGGGGCACAGATACGCAGTATTTT CASSGGGTDTQYF
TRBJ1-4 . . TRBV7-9 TGTGCCAGCAGCTTAGGACAGGCTAATGAAAAACTGTTTTTT CASSLGQANEKLFF
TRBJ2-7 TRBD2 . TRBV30 TGTGCCTGGAGTGTAAGTCCTAGCGGGAGCGCTCAGCAGTACTTC CAWSVSPSGSAQQYF
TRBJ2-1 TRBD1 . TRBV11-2 TGTGCCAGCAGCTTGGGACAGGGTTCCTACAATGAGCAGTTCTTC CASSLGQGSYNEQFF
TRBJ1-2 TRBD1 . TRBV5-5 TGTGCCAGCAGCTTAGGACAGGGGTCCTATGGCTACACCTTC CASSLGQGSYGYTF
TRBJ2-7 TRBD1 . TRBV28 TGTGCCAGCAGACGAGGGGGCCACGAGCAGTACTTC CASRRGGHEQYF
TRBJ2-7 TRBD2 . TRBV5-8 TGTGCCAGCAGCTCGGGACTAGCGGGAGGAATCTCCTACGAGCAGTACTTC CASSSGLAGGISYEQYF
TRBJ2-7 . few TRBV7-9 TGTGCCAGCACCCCTCTGAGGTACGAGCAGTACTTC CASTPLRYEQYF
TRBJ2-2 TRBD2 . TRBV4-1 TGCGCCAGCAGCCGAACCCCCGGGGCTAGCGGGGGGGCCCGGGAGGCCGGGGAGCTGTTTTTT CASSRTPGASGGAREAGELFF
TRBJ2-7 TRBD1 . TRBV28 TGTGCCAGCAGAACGACGGGACAGGGGGAGATCTACGAGCAGTACTTC CASRTTGQGEIYEQYF
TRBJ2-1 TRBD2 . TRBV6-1 TGTGCCAGCAGTGAAGGACTAGCGAAAATTGATGAGCAGTTCTTC CASSEGLAKIDEQFF
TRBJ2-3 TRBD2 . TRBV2 TGTGCCAGCGGGGGGCAGACTAGCGGGAGCACAGATACGCAGTATTTT CASGGQTSGSTDTQYF
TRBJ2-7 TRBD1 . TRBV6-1 TGTGCCAGCAGTGAATCCTTGGGACAGGGGAGGTACGAGCAGTACTTC CASSESLGQGRYEQYF
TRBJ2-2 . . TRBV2 TGTGCCAGCAGTGGACTGATAAACACCGGGGAGCTGTTTTTT CASSGLINTGELFF